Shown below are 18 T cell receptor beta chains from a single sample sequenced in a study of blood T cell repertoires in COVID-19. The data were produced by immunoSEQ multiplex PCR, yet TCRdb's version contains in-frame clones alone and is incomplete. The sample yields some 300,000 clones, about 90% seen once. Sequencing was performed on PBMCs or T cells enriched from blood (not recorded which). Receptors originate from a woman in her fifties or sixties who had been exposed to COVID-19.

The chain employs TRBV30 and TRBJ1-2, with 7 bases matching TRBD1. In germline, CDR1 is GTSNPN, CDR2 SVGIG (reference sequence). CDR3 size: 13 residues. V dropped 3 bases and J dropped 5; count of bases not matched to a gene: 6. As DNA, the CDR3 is TGTGCCTGGAGCGACAGGGTTCGGTATGGCTACACCTTC. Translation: CAWSDRVRYGYTF.

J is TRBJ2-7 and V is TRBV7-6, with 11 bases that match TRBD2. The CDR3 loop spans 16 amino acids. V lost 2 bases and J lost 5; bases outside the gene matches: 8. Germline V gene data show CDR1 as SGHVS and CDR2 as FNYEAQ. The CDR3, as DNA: TGTGCCAGCAGCTTACAATTTGGGACTAGCGGAGACGAGCAGTACTTC. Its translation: CASSLQFGTSGDEQYF.

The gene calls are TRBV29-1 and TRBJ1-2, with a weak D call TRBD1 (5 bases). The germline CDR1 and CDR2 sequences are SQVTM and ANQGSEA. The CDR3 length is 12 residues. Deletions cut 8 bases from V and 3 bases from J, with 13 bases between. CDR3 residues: CSTQTTDYGYTF. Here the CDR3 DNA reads TGCAGCACCCAGACGACAGACTATGGCTACACCTTC.

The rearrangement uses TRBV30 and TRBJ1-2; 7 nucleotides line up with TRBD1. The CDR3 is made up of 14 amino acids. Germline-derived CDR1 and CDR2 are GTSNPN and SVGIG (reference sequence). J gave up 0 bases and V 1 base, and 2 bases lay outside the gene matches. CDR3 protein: CAWSGGTANYGYTF. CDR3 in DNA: TGTGCCTGGAGTGGAGGGACAGCTAACTATGGCTACACCTTC.

CDR3 coding DNA: TGTGCCAACTCCGTCGGTCATAACTATGGCTACACCTTC. Translating it yields CANSVGHNYGYTF. The chain links TRBV28 to TRBJ1-2; no definite D call. CDR1 and CDR2 (germline): MDHEN, SYDVKM. Trimming stripped 10 bases from V and 1 base from J, with 13 bases between. This CDR3 has 13 residues.

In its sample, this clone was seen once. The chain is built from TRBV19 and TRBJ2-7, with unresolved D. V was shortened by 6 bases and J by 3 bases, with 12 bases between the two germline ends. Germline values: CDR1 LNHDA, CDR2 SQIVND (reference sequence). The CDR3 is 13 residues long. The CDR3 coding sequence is TGTGCCAGTAGGCCGGGTCAAAACTACGAGCAGTACTTC. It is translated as CASRPGQNYEQYF.

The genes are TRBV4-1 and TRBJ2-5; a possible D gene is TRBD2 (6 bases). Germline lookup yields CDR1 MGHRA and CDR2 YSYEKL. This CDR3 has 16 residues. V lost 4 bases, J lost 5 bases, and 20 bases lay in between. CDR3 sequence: CASSPQGEAGWETQYF. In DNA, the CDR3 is TGCGCCAGCAGCCCGCAAGGGGAGGCAGGGTGGGAGACCCAGTACTTC.

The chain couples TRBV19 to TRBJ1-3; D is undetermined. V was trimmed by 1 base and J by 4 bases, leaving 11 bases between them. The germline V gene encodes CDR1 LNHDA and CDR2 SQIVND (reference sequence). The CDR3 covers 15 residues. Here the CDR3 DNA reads TGTGCCAGTAGTATAGTTCCAGGCTACGGAAACACCATATATTTT. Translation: CASSIVPGYGNTIYF.

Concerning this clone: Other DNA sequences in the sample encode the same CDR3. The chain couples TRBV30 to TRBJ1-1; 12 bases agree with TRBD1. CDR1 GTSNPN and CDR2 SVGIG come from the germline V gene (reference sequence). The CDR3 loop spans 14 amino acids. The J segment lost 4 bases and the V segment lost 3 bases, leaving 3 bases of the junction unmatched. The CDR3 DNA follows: TGTGCCTGGAGGGGACAGGGGGCAGGCACTGAAGCTTTCTTT. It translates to CAWRGQGAGTEAFF.

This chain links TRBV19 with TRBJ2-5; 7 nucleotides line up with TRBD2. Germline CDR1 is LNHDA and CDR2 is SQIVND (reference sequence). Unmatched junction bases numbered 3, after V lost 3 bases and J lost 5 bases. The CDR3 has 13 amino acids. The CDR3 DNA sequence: TGTGCCAGTAGTATTACGGGGGGTGAGACCCAGTACTTC. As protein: CASSITGGETQYF. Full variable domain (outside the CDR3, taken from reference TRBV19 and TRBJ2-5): DGGITQSPKYLFRKEGQNVTLSCEQNLNHDAMYWYRQDPGQGLRLIYYSQIVNDFQKGDIAEGYSVSREKKESFPLTVTSAQKNPTAFYLCASSITGGETQYFGPGTRLLVL.

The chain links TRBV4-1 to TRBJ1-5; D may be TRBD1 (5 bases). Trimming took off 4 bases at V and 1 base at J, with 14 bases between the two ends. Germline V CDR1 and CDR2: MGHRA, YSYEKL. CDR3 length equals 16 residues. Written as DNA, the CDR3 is TGCGCCAGCAGCCGAAACAGGCTTGCGAGCAATCAGCCCCAGCATTTT. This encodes CASSRNRLASNQPQHF.

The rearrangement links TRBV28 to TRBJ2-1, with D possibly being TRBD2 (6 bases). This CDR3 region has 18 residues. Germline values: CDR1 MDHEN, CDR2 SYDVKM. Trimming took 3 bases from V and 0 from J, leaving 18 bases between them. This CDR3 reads CASSFLSSSGGSYNEQFF. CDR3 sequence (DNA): TGTGCCAGCAGTTTTTTATCGAGTAGCGGTGGCTCCTACAATGAGCAGTTCTTC.

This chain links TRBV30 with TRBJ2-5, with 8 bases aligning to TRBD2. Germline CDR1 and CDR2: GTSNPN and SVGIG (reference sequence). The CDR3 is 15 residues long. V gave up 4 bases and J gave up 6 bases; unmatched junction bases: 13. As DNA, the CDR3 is TGTGCCTGGACTATCCTCGGGGGCGGGGGGAAGACCCAGTACTTC. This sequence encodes CAWTILGGGGKTQYF.

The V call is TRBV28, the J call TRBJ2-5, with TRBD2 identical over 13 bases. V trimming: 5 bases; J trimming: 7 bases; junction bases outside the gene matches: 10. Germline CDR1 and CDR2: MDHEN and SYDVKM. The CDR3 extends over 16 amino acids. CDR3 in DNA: TGTGCCAGCAGTGACACACTAGCGGGGGGGCGTGTGACCCAGTACTTC. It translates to CASSDTLAGGRVTQYF.

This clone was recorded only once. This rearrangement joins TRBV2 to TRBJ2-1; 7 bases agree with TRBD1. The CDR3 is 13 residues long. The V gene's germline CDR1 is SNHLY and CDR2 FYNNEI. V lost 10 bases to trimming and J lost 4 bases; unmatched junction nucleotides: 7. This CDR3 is CATRLGQYNEQFF. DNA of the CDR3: TGTGCCACCCGCCTGGGACAGTACAATGAGCAGTTCTTC.

The CDR3 sequence: CASRQRNSPLHF. CDR3 nucleotide sequence: TGTGCCAGCAGGCAGCGTAATTCACCCCTCCACTTT. This chain connects TRBV25-1 to TRBJ1-6; D is undetermined. This CDR3 is 12 amino acids long. Germline V lookup: CDR1 MGHDK, CDR2 SYGVNS. With 6 bases removed from V and 6 bases from J, the gap between germline ends came to 6 bases. Based on the CDR3 plus reference TRBV25-1 and TRBJ1-6, the full variable domain is EADIYQTPRYLVIGTGKKITLECSQTMGHDKMYWYQQDPGMELHLIHYSYGVNSTEKGDLSSESTVSRIRTEHFPLTLESARPSHTSQYLCASRQRNSPLHFGNGTRLTVT.

The CDR3 spells CASSHYRTTKYEQYF. DNA for the CDR3: TGTGCCAGCAGCCATTACCGGACTACAAAGTACGAGCAGTACTTC. The V gene is TRBV3-1 (or the pseudogene TRBV3-2), the J gene TRBJ2-7; D is possibly TRBD2 (6 bases). CDR1 is LGHDT and CDR2 is YNNKEL in the germline V gene (reference sequence). V lost 3 bases and J lost 4, with 16 bases in between. The CDR3 spans 15 residues.

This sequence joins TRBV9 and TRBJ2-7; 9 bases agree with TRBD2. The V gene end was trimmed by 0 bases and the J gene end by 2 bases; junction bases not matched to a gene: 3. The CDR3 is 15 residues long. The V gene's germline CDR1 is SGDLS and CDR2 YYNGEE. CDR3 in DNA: TGTGCCAGCAGCGTAGGCGGCGGGGGGGCCTACGAGCAGTACTTC. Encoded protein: CASSVGGGGAYEQYF.